This T cell receptor beta chain was documented in a study of long-term antiretroviral therapy in people with HIV. Study outcomes and limitations: The repertoire was dominated at all time points by clones expanded before ART. Following ART, diversity rose but still fell short of transplant donor controls.

In its sample, this clone was seen once. What it binds is not known. CDR3 length: 12 amino acids. CDR1 LNHDA and CDR2 SQIVND come from the germline V gene (reference sequence). Trimming cost V 10 bases and J 7 bases, with 16 bases left between them. An immunoSEQ assay, version v3.0, was performed at survey level. The table came from immunoSEQ multiplex PCR; TCRdb's copy has only in-frame clones and leaves some out. The repertoire holds more than 45,000 clones, with about 80% as singletons. Held in samples before DNA extraction were roughly 1-10 million cryopreserved PBMC. This sequence originates from a young woman with HIV. This sequence joins TRBV19 and TRBJ1-2, with D tentatively TRBD1 (5 bases). Material: unsorted PBMCs, obtained 0.8 years after starting antiretroviral therapy. In nucleotides, the CDR3 is TGTGCCATGGCCGGGACCGGGGGTGGCTACACCTTC. It encodes CAMAGTGGGYTF.